These 8 T cell receptor beta chains came from one sample sequenced in a study of blood T cell repertoires in COVID-19. Produced via immunoSEQ multiplex PCR; TCRdb's table is partial and in-frame only. This sample has tens of thousands of clones, with about 88% found just once. Source material: peripheral blood. The receptors stem from a man in his 70s with acute or convalescent COVID-19.

The rearrangement links TRBV6-4 to TRBJ1-2, with 7 positions matching TRBD1. This CDR3 contains 14 residues. In germline, CDR1 is MRHNA, CDR2 SNTAGT. V was pared by 3 bases and J by 8 bases, with 9 bases of the junction left unmatched. In DNA form, the CDR3 reads TGTGCCAGCAGTGATAGGGGGCTCCTGGGCGGCTACACCTTC. Translated, it gives CASSDRGLLGGYTF.

The chain employs TRBV2 and TRBJ2-7; 10 positions agree with TRBD2. The V and J ends lost 6 bases and 2 bases, in that order; junction bases with no gene match: 10. The germline gives CDR1 SNHLY, CDR2 FYNNEI. The CDR3 contains 16 residues. For the CDR3, the DNA is TGTGCCAGCAGGGGTCTAGCGGGAGTCACCACCTACGAGCAGTACTTC. Its protein is CASRGLAGVTTYEQYF.

The chain's CDR3 is CASTQDRGRREQYF. For the CDR3, the DNA is TGTGCCAGCACCCAGGACAGGGGGCGCCGGGAGCAGTACTTC. The chain carries TRBV11-2 and TRBJ2-7; 11 nucleotides agree with TRBD1. Germline values: CDR1 SGHAT, CDR2 FQNNGV. The trim removed 7 bases at V and 7 bases at J, leaving 9 bases unmatched. This CDR3 has 14 residues.

This clone was seen more than once but under ten times. V is TRBV5-6 and J is TRBJ2-3, with TRBD2 identical over 8 bases. Germline loops: CDR1 SGHDT, CDR2 YYEEEE. V shed 0 bases and J 6 bases; nucleotides not matched to a gene: 18. The CDR3 loop spans 19 amino acids. CDR3 DNA sequence: TGTGCCAGCAGCTTGGTTACCGGGACTAGGGACCTCGGGGAGGATACGCAGTATTTT. It encodes CASSLVTGTRDLGEDTQYF.

The J gene is TRBJ1-5, the V gene TRBV4-1; 8 bases are a match to TRBD1. This CDR3 region has 15 residues. Germline V gives CDR1 MGHRA, CDR2 YSYEKL. After removal of 4 bases from V and 3 bases from J, the junction contained 5 bases not matched to a gene. The chain's CDR3 is CASSLDRGSNQPQHF. The CDR3 DNA follows: TGCGCCAGCAGCCTCGACAGGGGTTCCAATCAGCCCCAGCATTTT.

V usage is TRBV5-1 and J usage is TRBJ2-7, with 8 bases identical to TRBD2. Trimming removed 4 bases from V and 3 bases from J; junction bases left unmatched: 9. Per germline, CDR1 SGHRS and CDR2 YFSETQ. This CDR3 spans 15 amino acids. CDR3 loop: CASSPLAGRDYEQYF. The CDR3 DNA is TGCGCCAGCAGCCCCTTAGCGGGGAGGGACTACGAGCAGTACTTC.

This chain connects TRBV30 to TRBJ1-2; the D is unclear. Trimming took 0 bases from V and 7 from J, leaving 6 bases between them. The germline V gene has CDR1 GTSNPN and CDR2 SVGIG (reference sequence). The length of the CDR3 is 11 residues. The CDR3 DNA is TGTGCCTGGAGTGTCAGTATTGGCTACACCTTC. This encodes CAWSVSIGYTF.

The chain uses TRBV10-1 and TRBJ2-3, with D maybe TRBD2 (5 bases). The CDR3 runs to 16 residues. Germline CDR1 reads WNHNN; CDR2 reads SYGVQD (reference sequence). Trimming left V 0 bases short and J 4 bases short, with 14 bases between. CDR3 protein: CASSESLSGIADTQYF. The CDR3 coding sequence is TGCGCCAGCAGTGAGTCTTTGTCGGGGATCGCAGATACGCAGTATTTT.